This T cell receptor (beta chain) was sequenced in a study of T-cell memory formation after mild COVID-19. TCRdb re-called the 5' RACE reads through MiXCR, storing one row per CDR3 protein. The repertoire holds around 250,000 distinct CDR3 sequences, with about a sixth as singletons. Findings and limits, study-wide: Most CD4+ clones that shrank were in CM and EM, while CD8+ ones turned up in EMRA.

The CDR3 totals 13 residues. V was shortened by 3 bases and J by 5 bases, with 10 bases between the two germline ends. CDR1 SGHAT and CDR2 FQNNGV come from the germline V gene. This clonotype was seen ten or more times. Antigen unknown. The specimen sequenced was PBMCs or a T cell subset sorted from them (not recorded which). V and J are TRBV11-2 and TRBJ2-5; tentatively, D is TRBD1 or TRBD2 (5 bases each). The source is a man between 18 and 29 years old who had mild COVID-19 (a few samples of this study predate the infection). Cell type and time point are not known. CDR3 coding DNA: TGTGCCAGCAGCTTTGGGGGTTGGGAGACCCAGTACTTC. It specifies CASSFGGWETQYF.